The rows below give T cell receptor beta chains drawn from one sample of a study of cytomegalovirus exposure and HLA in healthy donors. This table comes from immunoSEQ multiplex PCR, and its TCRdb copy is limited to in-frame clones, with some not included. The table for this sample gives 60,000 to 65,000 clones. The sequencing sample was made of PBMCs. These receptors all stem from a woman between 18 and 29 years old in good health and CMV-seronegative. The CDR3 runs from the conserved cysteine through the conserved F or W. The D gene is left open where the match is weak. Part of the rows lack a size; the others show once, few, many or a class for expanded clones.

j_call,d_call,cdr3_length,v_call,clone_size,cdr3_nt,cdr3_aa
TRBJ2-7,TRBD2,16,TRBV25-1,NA,TGTGCCAGCCGGGGGGTGGGACCTGGCGGTGGAAACGAGCAGTACTTC,CASRGVGPGGGNEQYF
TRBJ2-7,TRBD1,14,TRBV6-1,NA,TGTGCCAGCACCGAGGGGACAGGGGGATACGAGCAGTACTTC,CASTEGTGGYEQYF
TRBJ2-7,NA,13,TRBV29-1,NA,TGCAGCGTACGCGGGGGCGCGGGCTACGAGCAGTACTTC,CSVRGGAGYEQYF
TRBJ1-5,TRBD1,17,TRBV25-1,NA,TGTGCCAGCAGTGATCACGGACAGGGAAAGGACAATCAGCCCCAGCATTTT,CASSDHGQGKDNQPQHF
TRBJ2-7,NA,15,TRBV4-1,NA,TGCGCCAGCAGCAAGGGGGGACAGATCACCTACGAGCAGTACTTC,CASSKGGQITYEQYF
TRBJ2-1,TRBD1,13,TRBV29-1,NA,TGCAGCGTGCCCGGGACAGGGTACGGTGAGCAGTTCTTC,CSVPGTGYGEQFF
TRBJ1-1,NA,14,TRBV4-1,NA,TGCGCCAGCAGCCAAGAAGGAGGCGGGGCTGAAGCTTTCTTT,CASSQEGGGAEAFF
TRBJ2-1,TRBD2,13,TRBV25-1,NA,TGTGCCAGCAACAAGCGGGAGGGGCATGAGCAGTTCTTC,CASNKREGHEQFF
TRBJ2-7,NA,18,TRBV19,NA,TGTGCCAGTAGTATAGTAAGAATAGGCTGGGACTCTCCCTACGAGCAGTACTTC,CASSIVRIGWDSPYEQYF
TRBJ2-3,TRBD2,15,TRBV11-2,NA,TGTGCCAGCCTCCCCGGGCTAGCGGGGGGAAATACGCAGTATTTT,CASLPGLAGGNTQYF
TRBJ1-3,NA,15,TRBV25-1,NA,TGTGCCAGCAGTGAGGCGGGGAACTCTGGAAACACCATATATTTT,CASSEAGNSGNTIYF
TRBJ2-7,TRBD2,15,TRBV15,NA,TGTGCCACCAGCAGAGATCGACTAGCGGGAGGCGAGCAGTACTTC,CATSRDRLAGGEQYF
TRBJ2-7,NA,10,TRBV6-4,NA,TGTGCCAGCCTTGCCTACGAGCAGTACTTC,CASLAYEQYF
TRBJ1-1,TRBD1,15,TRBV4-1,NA,TGCGCCAGCAGCCCAGGGACAGATTTGAACACTGAAGCTTTCTTT,CASSPGTDLNTEAFF
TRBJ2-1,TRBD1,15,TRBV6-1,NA,TGTGCCAGCAGTCCGACAGGGAGCTCCTACAATGAGCAGTTCTTC,CASSPTGSSYNEQFF
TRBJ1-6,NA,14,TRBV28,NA,TGTGCCAGCAGTTGGGCGAACGTTAATTCACCCCTCCACTTT,CASSWANVNSPLHF
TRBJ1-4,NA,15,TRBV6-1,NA,TGTGCCAGCAGTGTTTGGGACACTTATAATGAAAAACTGTTTTTT,CASSVWDTYNEKLFF
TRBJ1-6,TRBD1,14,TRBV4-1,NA,TGCGCCAGCTCGCCGGGACAGGGGGCTTCACCCCTCCACTTT,CASSPGQGASPLHF
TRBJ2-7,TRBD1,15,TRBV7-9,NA,TGTGCCAGCAGCTCAATACCGCGGACAGGTTACGAGCAGTACTTC,CASSSIPRTGYEQYF
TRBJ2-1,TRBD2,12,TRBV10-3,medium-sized,TGTGCCACTAGACTAGCGGACAATGAGCAGTTCTTC,CATRLADNEQFF
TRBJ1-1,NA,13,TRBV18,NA,TGTGCCAGCTCACCGGACCTGACAGCTGAAGCTTTCTTT,CASSPDLTAEAFF
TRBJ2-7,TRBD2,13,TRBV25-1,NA,TGTGCCAGCAGTCGTCGGGAGGGTTACGAGCAGTACTTC,CASSRREGYEQYF
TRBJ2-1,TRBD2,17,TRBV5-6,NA,TGTGCCAGCAGCGCTTCCGCGGGACTAGCGGGAGAAGGTGAGCAGTTCTTC,CASSASAGLAGEGEQFF
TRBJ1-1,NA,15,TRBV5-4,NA,TGTGCCAGCAGCTTGGCTGGGGCCATGAACACTGAAGCTTTCTTT,CASSLAGAMNTEAFF
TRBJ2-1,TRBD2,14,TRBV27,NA,TGTGCCAGCAGTTTCGGCGGGGGGGCATATGAGCAGTTCTTC,CASSFGGGAYEQFF
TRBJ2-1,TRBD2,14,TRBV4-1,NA,TGCGCCAGCAGCCACCGGACTAGCTGGGATGAGCAGTTCTTC,CASSHRTSWDEQFF
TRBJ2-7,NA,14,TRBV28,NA,TGTGCCAGCAAAGGAGGCAGGGGAGTCTACGAGCAGTACTTC,CASKGGRGVYEQYF
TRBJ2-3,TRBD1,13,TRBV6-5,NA,TGTGCCAGCAGTGGACAGGGCACAGATACGCAGTATTTT,CASSGQGTDTQYF
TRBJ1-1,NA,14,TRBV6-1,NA,TGTGCCAGTAAGCTGACCCCGCGGGACACTGAAGCTTTCTTT,CASKLTPRDTEAFF
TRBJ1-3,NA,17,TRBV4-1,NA,TGCGCCAGCAGCCGCGGAGGGTTGGTTGGGTATGGAAACACCATATATTTT,CASSRGGLVGYGNTIYF